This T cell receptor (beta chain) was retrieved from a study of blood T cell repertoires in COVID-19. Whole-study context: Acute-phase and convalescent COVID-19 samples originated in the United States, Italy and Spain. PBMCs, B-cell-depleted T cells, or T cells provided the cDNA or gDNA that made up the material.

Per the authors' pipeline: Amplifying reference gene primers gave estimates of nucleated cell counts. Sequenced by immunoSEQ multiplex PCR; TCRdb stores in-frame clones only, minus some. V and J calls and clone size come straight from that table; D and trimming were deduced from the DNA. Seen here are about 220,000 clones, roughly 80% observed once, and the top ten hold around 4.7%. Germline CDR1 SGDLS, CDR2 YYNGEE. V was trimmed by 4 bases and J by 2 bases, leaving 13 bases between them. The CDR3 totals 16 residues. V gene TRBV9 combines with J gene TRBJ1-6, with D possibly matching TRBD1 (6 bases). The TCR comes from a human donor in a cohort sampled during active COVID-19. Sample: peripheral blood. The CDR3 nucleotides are TGTGCCAGCAGCTTACTACAGGGCCCCTATAATTCACCCCTCCACTTT. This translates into CASSLLQGPYNSPLHF.